Presented here are 25 T cell receptor beta chains from one specimen sequenced in a study of vaccination and CD4 T cells after COVID-19. Described treatment: approximately nine-day PBMC culture with coronavirus spike peptide pools or control peptides (ViraFEST assay). Sequence data for DNA of cultured CD4+ T cells were generated by the Oncomine TCR Beta short-read assay. Each CDR3 protein is one row after TCRdb ran MiXCR on the PCR reads. The profile shows under 25,000 distinct CDR3 sequences, around 50% of them singletons. No antigen is known for these receptors. Sequenced sample: CD4+ T cells from blood, cultured in vitro. The source of these receptors is a human donor who had recovered from COVID-19.

This clonotype was detected only a few times. V is TRBV20-1 and J is TRBJ1-5; 8 bases fit TRBD1. This CDR3 region has 14 residues. Unmatched junction bases numbered 5, after V lost 6 bases and J lost 1 base. Per germline, CDR1 DFQATT and CDR2 SNEGSKA (reference sequence). The CDR3 loop is CSAYTGGSNQPQHF. Here the CDR3 DNA reads TGCAGTGCCTATACAGGGGGGAGCAATCAGCCCCAGCATTTT.

The chain recombines TRBV7-2 with TRBJ2-2, with unresolved D. The CDR3 has 13 amino acids. Germline V gene sequence: CDR1 SGHTA, CDR2 FQGNSA. V shed 5 bases and J shed 6 bases, with 10 bases lying between them. CDR3 nucleotide sequence: TGTGCCAGCAGCCTATGGGGTCCCGGGGAGCTGTTTTTT. Translation: CASSLWGPGELFF.

This clonotype has only a few counts. The rearrangement uses TRBV20-1 and TRBJ1-2; possibly TRBD1 for D (6 bases). CDR3 length: 12 amino acids. V shed 3 bases and J shed 7 bases, with 12 bases lying between them. Looked up from germline, CDR1 is DFQATT and CDR2 is SNEGSKA (reference sequence). Written as DNA, the CDR3 is TGCAGTGCTAGGGACAGTCAGGGTGGCTACACCTTC. The encoded protein is CSARDSQGGYTF.

V is TRBV18 and J is TRBJ1-1; 9 nucleotides match TRBD1. The CDR3 has 12 amino acids. The germline gives CDR1 KGHSH, CDR2 LQKENI. V gave up 8 bases and J gave up 5 bases; unmatched junction bases: 3. This CDR3 is CASGTGPTEAFF. The CDR3, as DNA: TGTGCCAGCGGGACAGGGCCGACTGAAGCTTTCTTT.

The V gene is TRBV7-9, the J gene TRBJ2-1, with 7 bases fitting TRBD1. Germline V gene data show CDR1 as SEHNR and CDR2 as FQNEAQ (reference sequence). J was trimmed by 2 bases and V by 5 bases; bases with no gene match: 12. This CDR3 has 17 residues. The CDR3 nucleotides are TGTGCCAGCAGCGGGCGTCGACAGGGATTAACCTACAATGAGCAGTTCTTC. Residues: CASSGRRQGLTYNEQFF.

The chain joins TRBV7-8 to TRBJ2-2; no reliable D call. Per germline, CDR1 SGHVS and CDR2 FQNEAQ. The CDR3 consists of 14 residues. The V and J ends lost 0 bases and 1 base respectively, with 3 bases between them. CDR3 bases: TGTGCCAGCAGCTTAGCGGGGAACACCGGGGAGCTGTTTTTT. Protein: CASSLAGNTGELFF.

CDR3 in DNA: TGTGCCACCAGTGATCACACGACAGGGGACGGAATGAACACTGAAGCTTTCTTT. Translating gives CATSDHTTGDGMNTEAFF. This chain uses TRBV24-1 with TRBJ1-1; 8 nucleotides line up with TRBD1. This CDR3 has 18 residues. V shed 3 bases, J shed 0 bases, and the junction held 11 bases outside the gene matches. Per germline, CDR1 KGHDR and CDR2 SFDVKD.

CDR3 residues: CASSPPTDEQYF. In nucleotides, the CDR3 is TGTGCCAGCAGTCCCCCGACGGACGAGCAGTACTTC. The V and J genes are TRBV28 and TRBJ2-7; D gene unclear. Trimming took off 5 bases at V and 5 bases at J, with 10 bases between the two ends. CDR1 is MDHEN, CDR2 SYDVKM, per germline. The CDR3 loop spans 12 amino acids.

V is TRBV27 and J is TRBJ2-5; the D gene is possibly TRBD2 (5 bases). This CDR3 spans 14 amino acids. Germline V gene lookup returns CDR1 MNHEY and CDR2 SMNVEV (reference sequence). Trimming removed 4 bases from V and 2 bases from J, with 11 bases in between. CDR3 bases: TGTGCCAGCAGTTCGAGGGCCCTACAAGAGACCCAGTACTTC. Amino acid sequence: CASSSRALQETQYF.

This chain uses TRBV7-3 with TRBJ2-1; TRBD2 matches at 9 bases. CDR3 length: 16 residues. The trim removed 6 bases at V and 0 bases at J, leaving 6 bases unmatched. Germline CDR1 SGHTA, CDR2 FQGTGA. In DNA form, the CDR3 reads TGTGCCAGCAGTCCGCTAGCGGGACTCTCCTACAATGAGCAGTTCTTC. This sequence encodes CASSPLAGLSYNEQFF.

CDR3 region: CASSPGGTGDYGYTF. CDR3 nucleotides: TGCGCCAGCAGCCCAGGAGGGACAGGGGACTATGGCTACACCTTC. The gene calls are TRBV5-1 and TRBJ1-2, with TRBD1 matching over 10 bases. J gave up 3 bases and V 4 bases, and 6 bases lay outside the gene matches. Germline V gene lookup returns CDR1 SGHRS and CDR2 YFSETQ. This CDR3 is built from 15 residues.

This clonotype was recorded a few times. This chain connects TRBV27 to TRBJ1-1; D unresolved. CDR3 length: 15 amino acids. Germline CDR1 and CDR2: MNHEY and SMNVEV (reference sequence). Trimming left V 5 bases short and J 1 base short, with 14 bases between. The CDR3 reads CASSLSRTANTEAFF. Here the CDR3 DNA reads TGTGCCAGCAGTCTCTCTCGGACGGCGAACACTGAAGCTTTCTTT.

J is TRBJ1-5 and V is TRBV6-1; D not resolved. V dropped 6 bases and J dropped 0 bases, with 6 bases sitting between them. Germline CDR1 MNHNS, CDR2 SASEGT. This CDR3 has 13 amino acids. As DNA, the CDR3 is TGTGCCAGCAGACCCTATAGCAATCAGCCCCAGCATTTT. Protein: CASRPYSNQPQHF.

This clonotype was found a few times. The V call is TRBV15, the J call TRBJ1-2, with D unresolved. V lost 0 bases and J lost 6, with 14 bases in between. The germline V gene has CDR1 LNHNV and CDR2 YYDKDF (reference sequence). The CDR3 length is 15 residues. DNA for the CDR3: TGTGCCACCAGCAGAGACCCAGCGGATTTTCATGGCTACACCTTC. Amino acid sequence: CATSRDPADFHGYTF.

This sequence joins TRBV10-1 and TRBJ2-3; D unclear. Germline V gives CDR1 WNHNN, CDR2 SYGVQD (reference sequence). Trimming stripped 10 bases from V and 2 bases from J, with 1 base between. The CDR3 is made up of 9 amino acids. The CDR3 spells CATTDTQYF. The CDR3, as DNA: TGCGCCACCACAGATACGCAGTATTTT.

The chain carries TRBV30 and TRBJ1-1; a possible D gene is TRBD1 (5 bases). Germline CDR1 and CDR2: GTSNPN and SVGIG (reference sequence). This CDR3 has 12 residues. Trimming shortened V by 4 bases and J by 10 bases, and 16 bases separated the two germline ends. The DNA for the CDR3 is TGTGCCTGGATACCAAGGGGCGGGCGAGCTTTCTTT. Its translation is CAWIPRGGRAFF.

The chain combines TRBV19 with TRBJ2-4, with D perhaps TRBD1 (6 bases). Germline V gene data show CDR1 as LNHDA and CDR2 as SQIVND (reference sequence). This CDR3 has 17 residues. Trimming cost V 0 bases and J 0 bases, with 12 bases left between them. The CDR3 DNA reads TGTGCCAGTAGTATAGAGGAGGCAGGGGCAGCCAAAAACATTCAGTACTTC. It is translated as CASSIEEAGAAKNIQYF.

This clonotype was counted between two and nine times. The V and J genes are TRBV19 and TRBJ1-1, with 9 bases lining up with TRBD1. CDR3 length: 12 amino acids. The germline CDR1 and CDR2 sequences are LNHDA and SQIVND (reference sequence). The V and J ends lost 8 bases and 7 bases, in that order; junction bases with no gene match: 5. The CDR3 reads CASAGQGGEAFF. Here the CDR3 DNA reads TGTGCCAGTGCGGGACAGGGCGGTGAAGCTTTCTTT.

This sequence joins TRBV12-3 or TRBV12-4 and TRBJ1-1; 9 bases match TRBD1. This CDR3 has 14 residues. V shed 7 bases, J shed 2 bases, and the junction held 5 bases outside the gene matches. In DNA form, the CDR3 reads TGTGCCAGCAACGGACAGGGGAGAAACACTGAAGCTTTCTTT. Its translation is CASNGQGRNTEAFF.

The chain links TRBV12-3 or TRBV12-4 to TRBJ1-1; no firm D call. The CDR3 runs to 12 residues. Trimming removed 6 bases from V and 6 bases from J, with 11 bases in between. The CDR3 loop reads CASSPQVPEAFF. The CDR3 DNA reads TGTGCCAGCAGCCCCCAGGTGCCTGAAGCTTTCTTT.

The chain recombines TRBV11-2 with TRBJ2-1; 8 bases fit TRBD2. V trimming: 5 bases; J trimming: 7 bases; junction bases outside the gene matches: 13. Germline V gives CDR1 SGHAT, CDR2 FQNNGV. This CDR3 spans 16 amino acids. DNA for the CDR3: TGTGCCAGCAGCCAAGTGAACGCGGGAGGAGATAATGAGCAGTTCTTC. Translation: CASSQVNAGGDNEQFF. The variable domain in full, with the rest retrieved from reference TRBV11-2 and TRBJ2-1, is EAGVAQSPRYKIIEKRQSVAFWCNPISGHATLYWYQQILGQGPKLLIQFQNNGVVDDSQLPKDRFSAERLKGVDSTLKIQPAKLEDSAVYLCASSQVNAGGDNEQFFGPGTRLTVL.

The chain has TRBV3-1 and TRBJ2-5; perhaps TRBD2 as D (6 bases). The germline V gene encodes CDR1 LGHDT and CDR2 YNNKEL (reference sequence). The germline V and J ends were trimmed by 4 bases and 2 bases, with 8 bases remaining between them. The CDR3 extends over 13 amino acids. CDR3 bases: TGTGCCAGCAGCCGGACTAATCAAGAGACCCAGTACTTC. It is translated as CASSRTNQETQYF.

The chain employs TRBV7-3 and TRBJ2-6; D may correspond to TRBD1 or TRBD2 (5 bases each). Germline CDR1 SGHTA, CDR2 FQGTGA. V gave up 5 bases and J gave up 2 bases, with 16 bases separating them. This CDR3 has 17 amino acids. The CDR3 DNA sequence: TGTGCCAGCAGCCCAAACCCAGGGACGACTGGGGCCAACGTCCTGACTTTC. It yields the protein CASSPNPGTTGANVLTF.

This chain uses TRBV12-3 or TRBV12-4 with TRBJ1-1; D ambiguous. The CDR3 runs 13 residues. Trimming took 3 bases from V and 7 from J, leaving 12 bases between them. In DNA form, the CDR3 reads TGTGCCAGCAGTTTCTACGGGATCGGTGAAGCTTTCTTT. It specifies CASSFYGIGEAFF.

The chain combines TRBV6-2 or TRBV6-3 with TRBJ1-2; 7 positions match TRBD1. The germline gives CDR1 MNHEY, CDR2 SVGEGT. There are 15 residues in the CDR3. J was trimmed by 4 bases and V by 4 bases; bases with no gene match: 9. CDR3 nucleotide sequence: TGTGCCAGCAGTTCGACAGGGCGGTCTAGCTATGGCTACACCTTC. Its translation is CASSSTGRSSYGYTF.